These T cell receptor beta chains were read from a single sample in a study of shared clonotypes between healthy human individuals. Clones were sequenced by immunoSEQ multiplex PCR, and TCRdb holds only the in-frame ones, with some missing. The table lists hundreds of thousands of clones, approximately 97% of them singletons. Material for sequencing was naive CD4+ T cells sorted from blood. These receptors all stem from a woman under 40 in good health. CDR3s include the opening cysteine and the closing phenylalanine or tryptophan. The D gene is left open where the match is weak. Clone size is stated in some rows and not others, as once, few, many or a class when expanded.

>16|TRBD1|-|TRBJ1-4|TRBV18
CASSPGTGATNEKLFF
TGTGCCAGCTCACCCGGGACAGGAGCAACTAATGAAAAACTGTTTTTT
>17|TRBD2|-|TRBJ2-1|TRBV28
CASSLALGLAGAHEQFF
TGTGCCAGCAGTTTAGCGTTGGGACTAGCGGGAGCCCATGAGCAGTTCTTC
>15|TRBD2|-|TRBJ2-7|TRBV6-5
CASFAGEGLTYEQYF
TGTGCCAGCTTTGCGGGAGAGGGGCTTACCTACGAGCAGTACTTC
>14|TRBD2|-|TRBJ2-1|TRBV28
CASRTSGRYNEQFF
TGTGCCAGCAGGACTAGCGGGAGGTACAATGAGCAGTTCTTC
>14|TRBD1|-|TRBJ1-4|TRBV28
CASSLQGVGEKLFF
TGTGCCAGCAGTCTCCAGGGGGTTGGTGAAAAACTGTTTTTT
>14|-|-|TRBJ1-6|TRBV6-6
CASSVLGVVSPLHF
TGTGCCAGCAGTGTTTTGGGGGTGGTATCACCCCTCCACTTT
>12|-|-|TRBJ2-3|TRBV2
CASSAGLSSQYF
TGTGCCAGCAGTGCTGGACTATCATCGCAGTATTTT
>14|TRBD2|-|TRBJ2-7|TRBV28
CASSLPLAVYEQYF
TGTGCCAGCAGTTTACCACTAGCGGTCTACGAGCAGTACTTC
>11|-|once|TRBJ2-3|TRBV2
CASSSTDTQYF
TGTGCCAGCAGCTCAACAGATACGCAGTATTTT
>17|-|-|TRBJ1-5|TRBV28
CASSLPLMQYSNQPQHF
TGTGCCAGCAGTTTACCCCTTATGCAGTATAGCAATCAGCCCCAGCATTTT
>13|-|-|TRBJ2-1|TRBV28
CASFGGRGWEQFF
TGTGCCAGCTTTGGGGGCAGGGGATGGGAGCAGTTCTTC
>16|TRBD2|-|TRBJ2-4|TRBV2
CASRLGTSASKNIQYF
TGTGCCAGCAGATTAGGGACTAGCGCATCCAAAAACATTCAGTACTTC
>16|TRBD2|-|TRBJ2-1|TRBV27
CASSPVRGRALHEQFF
TGTGCCAGCAGTCCAGTTCGCGGGAGGGCCCTCCATGAGCAGTTCTTC
>13|TRBD1|-|TRBJ1-5|TRBV6-5
CASSRTGIQPQHF
TGTGCCAGCAGTCGGACAGGAATTCAGCCCCAGCATTTT
>15|-|-|TRBJ2-7|TRBV10-2
CASSEDLRRPYEQYF
TGCGCCAGCAGTGAGGATCTAAGGAGGCCCTACGAGCAGTACTTC
>14|-|-|TRBJ1-4|TRBV5-1
CASSLAATNEKLFF
TGCGCCAGCAGCTTAGCAGCAACTAATGAAAAACTGTTTTTT
>12|-|once|TRBJ2-5|TRBV7-9
CASSSSPETQYF
TGTGCCAGCAGCTCCTCCCCCGAGACCCAGTACTTC
>16|TRBD1|-|TRBJ2-2|TRBV5-1
CASSPGTGGITGELFF
TGCGCCAGCAGCCCCGGGACAGGGGGAATCACCGGGGAGCTGTTTTTT
>14|-|-|TRBJ2-7|TRBV10-1
CASSESRVSAEQYF
TGCGCCAGCAGTGAGTCCCGGGTATCGGCCGAGCAGTACTTC
>16|-|-|TRBJ1-4|TRBV6-5
CASSYSIQGLNEKLFF
TGTGCCAGCAGTTACTCGATCCAGGGCTTGAATGAAAAACTGTTTTTT
>12|-|-|TRBJ1-1|TRBV27
CASSVQGSEAFF
TGTGCCAGCAGCGTACAGGGCTCTGAAGCTTTCTTT
>12|-|-|TRBJ2-1|TRBV29-1
CSVAEARDEQFF
TGCAGCGTAGCCGAAGCCAGGGATGAGCAGTTCTTC
>16|TRBD2|-|TRBJ2-3|TRBV28
CASSLRTSGNTDTQYF
TGTGCCAGCAGCCTACGGACTAGCGGGAACACAGATACGCAGTATTTT
>12|-|-|TRBJ2-7|TRBV7-2
CASSLLGPEQYF
TGTGCCAGCAGCCTCCTCGGACCCGAGCAGTACTTC
>15|-|-|TRBJ1-4|TRBV6-5
CASSYSGATNEKLFF
TGTGCCAGCAGTTACTCCGGGGCAACTAATGAAAAACTGTTTTTT
>14|-|-|TRBJ1-2|TRBV16
CASSAVTANDGYTF
TGTGCCAGCAGCGCCGTCACCGCAAACGACGGCTACACCTTC
>14|-|once|TRBJ2-5|TRBV7-7
CASSPRGEQETQYF
TGTGCCAGCAGCCCCCGTGGAGAACAAGAGACCCAGTACTTC
>14|-|once|TRBJ2-1|TRBV7-3
CASSLEGRSLKQFF
TGTGCCAGCTCCCTCGAAGGGCGCAGTTTGAAGCAGTTCTTC
>15|TRBD1|-|TRBJ2-2|TRBV6-1
CASSEGTGYTGELFF
TGTGCCAGCAGTGAAGGGACAGGGTACACCGGGGAGCTGTTTTTT
>16|-|-|TRBJ2-1|TRBV5-1
CASSFEGPISYNEQFF
TGCGCCAGCAGCTTCGAAGGGCCTATTTCCTACAATGAGCAGTTCTTC
>15|-|-|TRBJ1-6|TRBV6-5
CASSYSRNGEYPLHF
TGTGCCAGCAGTTACTCCCGAAATGGGGAGTACCCCCTCCACTTT